The sequence of this T cell receptor (beta chain) was determined in a study of control samples from healthy donors and cancer patients (dated by TCRdb to 2019 to 2021). Turning to this clone: It has no known antigen specificity. Qualities for individual bases were not recorded, and no much larger clone is one base off.

V and J are trimmed by 5 bases and 4 bases, and the gene matches miss 8 bases of the junction. From the germline V gene, CDR1 is SGHVS and CDR2 is FQNEAQ. The CDR3 runs 14 residues from the cysteine to the phenylalanine. Just CDR3 DNA is preserved here, 42 bases in frame from base 1. The method was the immunoSEQ multiplex PCR assay. TCRdb holds this immuneACCESS table with in-frame rearrangements only. Some clones are missing; in checked studies, unresolved V genes explain under half, and the rest has no known cause. Here the sample has about 100,000 clones; around nine tenths occur a single time. Of the sample, less than 8.5% falls within the top ten clones.

The sample comprised blood. This TCR was recovered from a man aged 25 to 40 in good health. This receptor chain uses TRBV7-8 and TRBJ2-7, and TRBD2 aligns with 7 junction nucleotides. CDR3 sequence: CASSDREGGYEQYF. DNA sequence: TGTGCCAGCAGCGATCGTGAGGGAGGGTACGAGCAGTACTTC. With the portions outside the CDR3 filled from the reference TRBV7-8 and TRBJ2-7 genes, the complete variable region becomes GAGVSQSPRYKVAKRGQDVALRCDPISGHVSLFWYQQALGQGPEFLTYFQNEAQLDKSGLPSDRFFAERPEGSVSTLKIQRTQQEDSAVYLCASSDREGGYEQYFGPGTRLTVT.